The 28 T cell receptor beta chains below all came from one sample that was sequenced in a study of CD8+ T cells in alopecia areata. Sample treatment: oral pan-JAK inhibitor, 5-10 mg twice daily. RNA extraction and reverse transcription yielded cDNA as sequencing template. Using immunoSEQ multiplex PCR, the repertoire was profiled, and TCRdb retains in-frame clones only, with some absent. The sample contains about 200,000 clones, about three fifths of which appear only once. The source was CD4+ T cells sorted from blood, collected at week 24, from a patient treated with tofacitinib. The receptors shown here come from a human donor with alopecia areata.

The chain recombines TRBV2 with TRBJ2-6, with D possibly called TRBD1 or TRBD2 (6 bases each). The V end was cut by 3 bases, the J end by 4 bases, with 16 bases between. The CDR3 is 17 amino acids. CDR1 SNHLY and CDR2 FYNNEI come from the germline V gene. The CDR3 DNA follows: TGTGCCAGCAGTGACCCGCAGGGGAGGTCAGGGGCCAACGTCCTGACTTTC. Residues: CASSDPQGRSGANVLTF.

CDR3 in amino acids: CSVRDRGSLLAKNIQYF. CDR3 nucleotide sequence: TGCAGCGTTCGGGACAGGGGCTCCCTTTTAGCCAAAAACATTCAGTACTTC. J is TRBJ2-4 and V is TRBV29-1; TRBD1 matches 10 bases. The CDR3 covers 17 residues. Unmatched junction bases numbered 10, after V lost 5 bases and J lost 0 bases. The germline gives CDR1 SQVTM, CDR2 ANQGSEA.

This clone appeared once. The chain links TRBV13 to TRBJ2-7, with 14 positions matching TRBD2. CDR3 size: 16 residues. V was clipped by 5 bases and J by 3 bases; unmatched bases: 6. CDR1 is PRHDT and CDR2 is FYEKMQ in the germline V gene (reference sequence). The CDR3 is CASSPRLAGGIYEQYF. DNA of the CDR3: TGTGCCAGCAGCCCACGACTAGCGGGAGGGATCTACGAGCAGTACTTC.

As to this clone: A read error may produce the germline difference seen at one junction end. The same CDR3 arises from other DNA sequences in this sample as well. The CDR3 DNA reads TGCGCCAGCAGCCTAGCCGGACGGAACACTGAAGCTTTCTTT. Residues: CASSLAGRNTEAFF. The chain uses TRBV7-2 and TRBJ1-1; D remains ambiguous. This CDR3 comprises 14 residues. Germline V gives CDR1 SGHTA, CDR2 FQGNSA.

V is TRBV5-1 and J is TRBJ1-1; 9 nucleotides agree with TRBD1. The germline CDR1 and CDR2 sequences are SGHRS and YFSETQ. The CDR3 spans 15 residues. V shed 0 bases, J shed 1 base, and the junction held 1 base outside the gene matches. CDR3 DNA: TGCGCCAGCAGCTTGGGGACAGGGGCGAACACTGAAGCTTTCTTT. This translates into CASSLGTGANTEAFF.

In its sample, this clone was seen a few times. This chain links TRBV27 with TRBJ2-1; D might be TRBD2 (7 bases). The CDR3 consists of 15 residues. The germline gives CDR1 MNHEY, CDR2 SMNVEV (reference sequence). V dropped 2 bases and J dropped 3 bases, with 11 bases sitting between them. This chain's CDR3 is CASSLTGGLYNEQFF. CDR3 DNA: TGTGCCAGCAGTTTAACCGGGGGGCTCTACAATGAGCAGTTCTTC.

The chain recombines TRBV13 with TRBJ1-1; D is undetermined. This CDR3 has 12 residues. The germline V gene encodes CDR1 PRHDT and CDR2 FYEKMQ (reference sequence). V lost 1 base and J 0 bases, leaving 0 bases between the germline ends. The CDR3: CASSLVNTEAFF. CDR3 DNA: TGTGCCAGCAGCTTAGTGAACACTGAAGCTTTCTTT.

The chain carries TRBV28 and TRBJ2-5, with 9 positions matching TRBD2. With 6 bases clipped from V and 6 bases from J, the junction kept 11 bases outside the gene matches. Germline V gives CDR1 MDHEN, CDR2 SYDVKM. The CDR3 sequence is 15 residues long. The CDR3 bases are TGTGCCAGCAGCTCATGGACTAGCGCGAGTCAGACCCAGTACTTC. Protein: CASSSWTSASQTQYF.

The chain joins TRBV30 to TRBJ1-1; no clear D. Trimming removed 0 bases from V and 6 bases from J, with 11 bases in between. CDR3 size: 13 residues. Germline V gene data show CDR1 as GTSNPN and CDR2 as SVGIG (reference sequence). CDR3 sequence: CAWSVFERAEAFF. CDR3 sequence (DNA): TGTGCCTGGAGTGTATTCGAACGCGCTGAAGCTTTCTTT.

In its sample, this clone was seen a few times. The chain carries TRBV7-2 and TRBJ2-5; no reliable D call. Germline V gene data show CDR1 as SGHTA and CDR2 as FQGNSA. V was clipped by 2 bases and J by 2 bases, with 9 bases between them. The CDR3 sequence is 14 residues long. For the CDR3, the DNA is TGTGCCAGCAGCTTACGCTTATGGCAAGAGACCCAGTACTTC. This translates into CASSLRLWQETQYF.

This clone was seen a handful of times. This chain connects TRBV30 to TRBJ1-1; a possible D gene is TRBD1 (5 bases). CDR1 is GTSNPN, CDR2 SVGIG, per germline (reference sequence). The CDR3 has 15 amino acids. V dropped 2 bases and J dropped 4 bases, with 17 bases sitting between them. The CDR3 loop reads CAWSRLGEEGTEAFF. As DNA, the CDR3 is TGTGCCTGGAGTAGATTAGGGGAGGAGGGCACTGAAGCTTTCTTT.

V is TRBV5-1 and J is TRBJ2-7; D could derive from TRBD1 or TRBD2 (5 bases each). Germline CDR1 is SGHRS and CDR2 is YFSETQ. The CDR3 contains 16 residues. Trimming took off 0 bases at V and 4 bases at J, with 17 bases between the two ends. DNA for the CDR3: TGCGCCAGCAGCTTGGATGGGGGAGCTCTTTCATACGAGCAGTACTTC. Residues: CASSLDGGALSYEQYF.

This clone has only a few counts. CDR3: CACLGIGETQYF. CDR3 bases: TGTGCCTGCCTGGGAATCGGGGAGACCCAGTACTTC. The chain uses TRBV30 and TRBJ2-5, with unresolved D. This CDR3 comprises 12 residues. Germline V CDR1 and CDR2: GTSNPN, SVGIG (reference sequence). V was clipped by 6 bases and J by 5 bases, with 13 bases between them.

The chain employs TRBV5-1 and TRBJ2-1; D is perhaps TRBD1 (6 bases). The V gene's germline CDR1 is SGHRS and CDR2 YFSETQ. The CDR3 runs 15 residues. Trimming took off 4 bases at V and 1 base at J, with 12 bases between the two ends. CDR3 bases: TGCGCCAGCAGCCCAGGGGCCCCTTCCTACAATGAGCAGTTCTTC. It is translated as CASSPGAPSYNEQFF.

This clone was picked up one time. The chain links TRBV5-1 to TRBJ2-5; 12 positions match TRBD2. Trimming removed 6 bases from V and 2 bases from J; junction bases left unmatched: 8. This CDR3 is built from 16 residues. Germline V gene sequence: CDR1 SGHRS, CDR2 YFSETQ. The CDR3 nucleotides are TGCGCCAGCAACGTACTAGCGGGGGGCACTCAAGAGACCCAGTACTTC. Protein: CASNVLAGGTQETQYF.

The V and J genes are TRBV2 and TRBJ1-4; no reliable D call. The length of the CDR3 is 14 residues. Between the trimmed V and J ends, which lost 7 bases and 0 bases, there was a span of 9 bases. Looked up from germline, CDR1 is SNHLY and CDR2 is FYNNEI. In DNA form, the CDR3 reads TGTGCCAGCATCGGCGGGGCAACTAATGAAAAACTGTTTTTT. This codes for CASIGGATNEKLFF. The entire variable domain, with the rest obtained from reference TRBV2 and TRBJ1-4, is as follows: EPEVTQTPSHQVTQMGQEVILRCVPISNHLYFYWYRQILGQKVEFLVSFYNNEISEKSEIFDDQFSVERPDGSNFTLKIRSTKLEDSAMYFCASIGGATNEKLFFGSGTQLSVL.

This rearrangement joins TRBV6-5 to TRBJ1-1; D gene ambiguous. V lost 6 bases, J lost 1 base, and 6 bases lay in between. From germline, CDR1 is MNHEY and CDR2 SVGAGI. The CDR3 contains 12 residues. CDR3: CASSHRNTEAFF. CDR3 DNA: TGTGCCAGCAGCCACAGGAACACTGAAGCTTTCTTT.

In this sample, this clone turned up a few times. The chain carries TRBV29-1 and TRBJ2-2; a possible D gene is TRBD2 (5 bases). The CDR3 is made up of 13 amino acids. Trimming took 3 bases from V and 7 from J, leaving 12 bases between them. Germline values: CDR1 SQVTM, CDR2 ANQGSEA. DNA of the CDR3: TGCAGCGTTGACCCCGGCCGGGGCGGGGAGCTGTTTTTT. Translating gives CSVDPGRGGELFF.

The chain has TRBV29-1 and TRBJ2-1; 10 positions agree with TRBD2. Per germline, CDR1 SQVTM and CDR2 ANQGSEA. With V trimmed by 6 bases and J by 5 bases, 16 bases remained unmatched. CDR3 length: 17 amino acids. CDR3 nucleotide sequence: TGCAGCGTCCGGCCCAAATTTAGCGGGGGGCCTAACAATGAGCAGTTCTTC. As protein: CSVRPKFSGGPNNEQFF.

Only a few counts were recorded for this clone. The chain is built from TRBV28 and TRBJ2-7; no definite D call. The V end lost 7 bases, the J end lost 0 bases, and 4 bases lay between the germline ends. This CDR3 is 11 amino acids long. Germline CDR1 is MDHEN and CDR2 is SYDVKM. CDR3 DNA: TGTGCCAGCACCGCCTCCTACGAGCAGTACTTC. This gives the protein CASTASYEQYF.

CDR3 nucleotide sequence: TGTGCCAGCAGCCCCTCCGGGACTAGCGGGGGAGGTCAGTACTTC. It specifies CASSPSGTSGGGQYF. The J gene is TRBJ2-4, the V gene TRBV7-9; 14 bases are a match to TRBD2. Germline CDR1 is SEHNR and CDR2 is FQNEAQ (reference sequence). This CDR3 comprises 15 residues. Losses at the gene ends were 5 bases for V and 12 bases for J; bases not matched to a gene: 9.

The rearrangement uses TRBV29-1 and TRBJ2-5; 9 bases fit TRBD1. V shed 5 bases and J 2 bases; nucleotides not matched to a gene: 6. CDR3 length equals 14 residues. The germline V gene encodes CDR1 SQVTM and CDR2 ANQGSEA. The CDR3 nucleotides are TGCAGCGTTAGACCTGGGACAGGGCAAGAGACCCAGTACTTC. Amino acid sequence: CSVRPGTGQETQYF.

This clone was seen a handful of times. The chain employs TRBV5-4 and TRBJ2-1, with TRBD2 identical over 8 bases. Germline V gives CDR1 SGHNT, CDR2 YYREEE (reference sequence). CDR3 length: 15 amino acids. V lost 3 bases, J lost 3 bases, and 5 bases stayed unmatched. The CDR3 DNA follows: TGTGCCAGCAGCTCGGGCGGGGGGAGCTACAATGAGCAGTTCTTC. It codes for CASSSGGGSYNEQFF.

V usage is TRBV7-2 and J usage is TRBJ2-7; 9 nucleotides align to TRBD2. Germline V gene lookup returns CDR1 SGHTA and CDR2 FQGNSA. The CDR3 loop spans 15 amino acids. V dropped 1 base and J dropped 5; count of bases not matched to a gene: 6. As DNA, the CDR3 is TGTGCCAGCAGCTTAGTAAGCGGGAGGATGAACGAGCAGTACTTC. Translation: CASSLVSGRMNEQYF.

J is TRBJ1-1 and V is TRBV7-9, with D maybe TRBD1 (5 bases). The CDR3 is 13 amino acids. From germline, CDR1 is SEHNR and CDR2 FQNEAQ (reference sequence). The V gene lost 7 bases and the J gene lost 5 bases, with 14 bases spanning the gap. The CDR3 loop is CASTMQAGTEAFF. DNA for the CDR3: TGTGCCAGCACCATGCAAGCAGGGACTGAAGCTTTCTTT.

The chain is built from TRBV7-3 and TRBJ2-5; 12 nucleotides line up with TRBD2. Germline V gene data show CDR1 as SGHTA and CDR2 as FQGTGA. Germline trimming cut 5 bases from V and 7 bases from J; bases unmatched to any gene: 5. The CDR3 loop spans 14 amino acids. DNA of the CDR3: TGTGCCAGCAGCCCCGGACTAGCGGGGTGGACCCAGTACTTC. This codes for CASSPGLAGWTQYF. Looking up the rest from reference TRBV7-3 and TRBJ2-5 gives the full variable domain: GAGVSQTPSNKVTEKGKYVELRCDPISGHTALYWYRQSLGQGPEFLIYFQGTGAADDSGLPNDRFFAVRPEGSVSTLKIQRTERGDSAVYLCASSPGLAGWTQYFGPGTRLLVL.

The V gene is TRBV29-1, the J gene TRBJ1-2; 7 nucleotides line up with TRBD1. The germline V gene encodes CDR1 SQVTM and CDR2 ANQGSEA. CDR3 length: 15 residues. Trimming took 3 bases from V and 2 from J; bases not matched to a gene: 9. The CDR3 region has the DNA TGCAGCGTTGACCAACGCCGACAGGGAAACTATGGCTACACCTTC. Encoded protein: CSVDQRRQGNYGYTF.

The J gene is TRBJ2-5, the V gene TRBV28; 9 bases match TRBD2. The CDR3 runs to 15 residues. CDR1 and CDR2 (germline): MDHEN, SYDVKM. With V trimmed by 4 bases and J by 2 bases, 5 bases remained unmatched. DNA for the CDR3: TGTGCCAGCAGTTGGCCTAGCGGGGAGCAAGAGACCCAGTACTTC. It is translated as CASSWPSGEQETQYF.